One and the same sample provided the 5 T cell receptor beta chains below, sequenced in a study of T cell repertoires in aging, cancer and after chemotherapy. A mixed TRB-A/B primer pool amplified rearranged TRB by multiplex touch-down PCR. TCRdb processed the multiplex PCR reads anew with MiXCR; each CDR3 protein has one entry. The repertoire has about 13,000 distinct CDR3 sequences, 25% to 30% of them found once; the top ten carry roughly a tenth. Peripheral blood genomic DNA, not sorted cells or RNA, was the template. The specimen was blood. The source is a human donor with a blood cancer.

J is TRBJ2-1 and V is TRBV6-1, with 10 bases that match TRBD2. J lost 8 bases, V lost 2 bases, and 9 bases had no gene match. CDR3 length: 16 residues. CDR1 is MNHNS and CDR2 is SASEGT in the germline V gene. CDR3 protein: CASSEWTSGWGDEQFF. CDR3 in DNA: TGTGCCAGCAGTGAATGGACTAGCGGATGGGGAGATGAGCAGTTCTTC.

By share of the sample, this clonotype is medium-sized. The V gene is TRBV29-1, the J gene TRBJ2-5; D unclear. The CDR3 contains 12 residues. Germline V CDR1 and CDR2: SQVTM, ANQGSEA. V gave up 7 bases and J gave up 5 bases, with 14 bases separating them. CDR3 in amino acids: CSALSLSETQYF. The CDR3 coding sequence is TGCAGCGCCCTTTCGCTTTCGGAGACCCAGTACTTC. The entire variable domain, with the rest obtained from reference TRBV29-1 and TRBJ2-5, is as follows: SAVISQKPSRDICQRGTSLTIQCQVDSQVTMMFWYRQQPGQSLTLIATANQGSEATYESGFVIDKFPISRPNLTFSTLTVSNMSPEDSSIYLCSALSLSETQYFGPGTRLLVL.

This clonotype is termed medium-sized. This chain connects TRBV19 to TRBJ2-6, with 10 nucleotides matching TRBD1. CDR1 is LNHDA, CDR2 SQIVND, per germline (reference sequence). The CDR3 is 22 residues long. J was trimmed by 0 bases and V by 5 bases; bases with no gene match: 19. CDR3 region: CASSLSTGGASAVLSGANVLTF. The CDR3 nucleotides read TGTGCCAGTAGTTTATCGACAGGGGGCGCATCAGCGGTACTCTCTGGGGCCAACGTCCTGACTTTC. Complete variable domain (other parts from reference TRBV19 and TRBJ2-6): DGGITQSPKYLFRKEGQNVTLSCEQNLNHDAMYWYRQDPGQGLRLIYYSQIVNDFQKGDIAEGYSVSREKKESFPLTVTSAQKNPTAFYLCASSLSTGGASAVLSGANVLTFGAGSRLTVL.

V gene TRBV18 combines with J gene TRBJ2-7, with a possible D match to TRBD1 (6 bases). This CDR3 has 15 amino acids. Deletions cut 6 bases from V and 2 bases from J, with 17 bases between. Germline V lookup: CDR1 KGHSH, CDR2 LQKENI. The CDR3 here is CASSQPQGHAYEQYV. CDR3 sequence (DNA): TGTGCCAGCTCCCAACCACAGGGACACGCCTACGAGCAGTACGTC.

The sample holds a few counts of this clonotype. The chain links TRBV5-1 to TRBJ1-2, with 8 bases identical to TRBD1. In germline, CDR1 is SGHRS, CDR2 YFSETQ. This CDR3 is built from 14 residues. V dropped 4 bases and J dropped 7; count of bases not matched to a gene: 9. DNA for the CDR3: TGCGCCAGCAGCCAGGACAGGGAAGAACGTGGCTACACCTTC. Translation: CASSQDREERGYTF.